Following are 14 T cell receptor beta chains from one sample sequenced in a study of T cell responses to AZD1222 COVID-19 vaccine. The method was immunoSEQ multiplex PCR; TCRdb's version includes in-frame clones alone and lacks a portion of them. The profile shows 98,000 or so clones, around nine tenths of them singletons. The material sequenced was peripheral blood, taken 28 days after the second AZD1222 dose. Every receptor here comes from an adult who received the AZD1222 COVID-19 vaccine.

The chain joins TRBV20-1 to TRBJ2-3; TRBD2 matches 9 bases. The CDR3 consists of 14 residues. V lost 3 bases to trimming and J lost 6 bases; unmatched junction nucleotides: 7. Per germline, CDR1 DFQATT and CDR2 SNEGSKA (reference sequence). DNA for the CDR3: TGCAGTGCTAGTAGTAGCGGGAGATCCGATACGCAGTATTTT. The encoded protein is CSASSSGRSDTQYF.

This clone was seen just once. This chain connects TRBV6-5 to TRBJ1-4; D gene ambiguous. CDR1 is MNHEY and CDR2 is SVGAGI in the germline V gene. The CDR3 totals 16 residues. The V end was cut by 4 bases, the J end by 6 bases, with 18 bases between. CDR3 in DNA: TGTGCCAGCAGTTCAGGCAGTGTGGTATTGGATGAAAAACTGTTTTTT. Its translation: CASSSGSVVLDEKLFF.

The rearrangement joins TRBV28 to TRBJ1-2; D is unresolved. CDR1 and CDR2 from the germline V gene are MDHEN and SYDVKM. The V end lost 4 bases, the J end lost 4 bases, and 4 bases lay between the germline ends. CDR3 size: 11 residues. The CDR3 is CASSSPYGYTF. The CDR3 nucleotides are TGTGCCAGCAGTTCTCCCTATGGCTACACCTTC.

The V and J genes are TRBV29-1 and TRBJ1-2; 10 bases align to TRBD1. The CDR3 is made up of 13 amino acids. Trimming removed 1 base from V and 7 bases from J; junction bases left unmatched: 3. Germline V gives CDR1 SQVTM, CDR2 ANQGSEA. CDR3 in amino acids: CSVEGQGASGYTF. The CDR3 DNA sequence: TGCAGCGTTGAAGGACAGGGGGCGTCTGGCTACACCTTC.

This clone was counted between two and nine times. The rearrangement joins TRBV4-2 to TRBJ2-3; D might be TRBD1 (7 bases). Trimming took 0 bases from V and 6 from J, leaving 13 bases between them. CDR1 and CDR2 (germline): LGHNA, YNFKEQ. The CDR3 runs 15 residues. CDR3 sequence: CASSQDRGAGDTQYF. Here the CDR3 DNA reads TGTGCCAGCAGCCAAGACAGGGGGGCCGGGGATACGCAGTATTTT.

V gene TRBV9 combines with J gene TRBJ1-6; D not certain. Trimming removed 4 bases from V and 7 bases from J, with 12 bases in between. Germline assignment: CDR1 SGDLS and CDR2 YYNGEE. This CDR3 has 14 residues. CDR3 residues: CASSQGPTNSPLHF. CDR3 nucleotides: TGTGCCAGCAGCCAAGGACCGACCAATTCACCCCTCCACTTT.

The gene calls are TRBV30 and TRBJ2-5; D is uncertain. Germline-derived CDR1 and CDR2 are GTSNPN and SVGIG (reference sequence). The CDR3 has 14 amino acids. Deletions cut 4 bases from V and 1 base from J, with 13 bases between. The CDR3: CAWTTVGLQETQYF. DNA of the CDR3: TGTGCCTGGACAACAGTGGGCCTCCAAGAGACCCAGTACTTC.

The chain employs TRBV4-1 and TRBJ2-1; D unclear. The CDR3 is 17 residues long. Trimming removed 0 bases at V and 0 bases at J, with 12 bases between. Germline CDR1 MGHRA, CDR2 YSYEKL. The CDR3 DNA reads as TGCGCCAGCAGCCAAGATACGGCAGGATCCTCCTACAATGAGCAGTTCTTC. Protein: CASSQDTAGSSYNEQFF.

The chain employs TRBV28 and TRBJ2-3; 14 bases match TRBD2. The germline gives CDR1 MDHEN, CDR2 SYDVKM. CDR3 size: 15 residues. V trimming: 6 bases; J trimming: 6 bases; junction bases outside the gene matches: 5. The CDR3 region is CASRGLAGEYDTQYF. The CDR3 DNA reads TGTGCCAGCAGGGGACTAGCGGGAGAGTATGATACGCAGTATTTT.

V usage is TRBV7-8 and J usage is TRBJ1-2; D may be TRBD1 (5 bases). Per germline, CDR1 SGHVS and CDR2 FQNEAQ. V lost 5 bases, J lost 4 bases, and 8 bases lay in between. The CDR3 covers 12 residues. CDR3 residues: CASSLTAYGYTF. Here the CDR3 DNA reads TGTGCCAGCAGCCTGACAGCCTATGGCTACACCTTC.

This clone was seen once. The rearrangement joins TRBV6-5 to TRBJ1-1; 8 bases fit TRBD1. The ends lost 8 bases at V and 0 bases at J; junction bases unmatched: 2. This CDR3 is 13 amino acids long. CDR1 and CDR2 (germline): MNHEY, SVGAGI. Here the CDR3 reads CASGTGMNTEAFF. The CDR3 DNA is TGTGCCAGCGGGACAGGAATGAACACTGAAGCTTTCTTT.

The rearrangement links TRBV5-1 to TRBJ2-1, with D possibly matching TRBD1 (6 bases). V dropped 1 base and J dropped 7 bases, with 15 bases sitting between them. The CDR3 spans 15 residues. Germline values: CDR1 SGHRS, CDR2 YFSETQ. The CDR3 nucleotides read TGCGCCAGCAGCTTGAAACAGGGAATCAGGAATGAGCAGTTCTTC. This gives the protein CASSLKQGIRNEQFF.

This chain connects TRBV19 to TRBJ1-5; D perhaps matches TRBD1 (6 bases). Germline CDR1 reads LNHDA; CDR2 reads SQIVND (reference sequence). V lost 4 bases and J 1 base, leaving 17 bases between the germline ends. The CDR3 has 17 amino acids. The CDR3 here is CASSTPGGARSNQPQHF. The CDR3 DNA follows: TGTGCCAGTAGTACACCTGGGGGGGCGAGAAGCAATCAGCCCCAGCATTTT. Drawing the rest from reference TRBV19 and TRBJ1-5, the complete variable domain is DGGITQSPKYLFRKEGQNVTLSCEQNLNHDAMYWYRQDPGQGLRLIYYSQIVNDFQKGDIAEGYSVSREKKESFPLTVTSAQKNPTAFYLCASSTPGGARSNQPQHFGDGTRLSIL.

This clone was observed a single time. The chain carries TRBV2 and TRBJ2-2; possible D gene TRBD2, 6 bases. The germline V and J ends were trimmed by 5 bases and 4 bases, with 11 bases remaining between them. The CDR3 is made up of 14 amino acids. CDR1 and CDR2 from the germline V gene are SNHLY and FYNNEI. The CDR3 DNA reads TGTGCCAGCAGTCTCGGGAGAGGCACCGGGGAGCTGTTTTTT. This translates into CASSLGRGTGELFF.